Listed below are T cell receptor beta chains from one sample, sequenced in a study of spatial heterogeneity in lung cancer. MiXCR, applied by TCRdb to the 5' RACE reads, yields one record per CDR3 protein. The sample consists of 710 or so distinct CDR3 sequences, over 12% of them appearing once. The sample was lung tumor tissue, taken at surgery. The receptors were sampled from a male donor with early-stage non-small cell lung cancer. Both conserved end residues are part of each CDR3. The D gene is left open where the match is weak. For some rows the clone size is stated as once, few or many, or as a class when expanded; others skip it.

D,size,length,J,V,CDR3,DNA
-,large,11,TRBJ2-5,TRBV7-9,CASSLMETQYF,TGTGCCAGCAGCTTAATGGAGACCCAGTACTTC
-,few,13,TRBJ1-6,TRBV10-3,CAISESVRSPLHF,TGTGCCATCAGTGAGTCGGTTCGGTCACCCCTCCACTTT
-,-,16,TRBJ1-3,TRBV12-5,CASGLGTLGSGNTIYF,TGTGCTAGTGGTTTGGGTACCCTTGGCTCTGGAAACACCATATATTTT
-,few,12,TRBJ1-6,TRBV6-6,CASSYLDSPLHF,TGTGCCAGCAGTTATCTTGATTCACCCCTCCACTTT
-,-,15,TRBJ2-1,TRBV20-1,CSATAIREYHNEQFF,TGCAGTGCTACCGCTATACGGGAGTACCACAATGAGCAGTTCTTC
-,large,15,TRBJ1-5,TRBV19,CASSDGGWSNQPQHF,TGTGCCAGTAGTGATGGCGGGTGGAGCAATCAGCCCCAGCATTTT
TRBD2,large,13,TRBJ2-7,TRBV18,CASSPGLDYEQYF,TGTGCCAGCTCACCGGGACTAGACTACGAGCAGTACTTC
TRBD1,-,14,TRBJ2-7,TRBV5-1,CASSLVRGSYEQYF,TGCGCCAGCAGCTTGGTCAGGGGGTCCTACGAGCAGTACTTC
TRBD1,few,14,TRBJ2-4,TRBV19,CASRDRGAKNIQYF,TGTGCCAGCCGGGACAGGGGGGCCAAAAACATTCAGTACTTC
TRBD2,medium-sized,16,TRBJ2-5,TRBV3-1,CASSQGLAATQETQYF,TGTGCCAGCAGCCAAGGGCTAGCGGCAACCCAAGAGACCCAGTACTTC
-,-,14,TRBJ2-3,TRBV10-3,CATRLGTSTDTQYF,TGTGCCACTCGACTAGGAACTAGCACAGATACGCAGTATTTT
TRBD2,large,14,TRBJ2-2,TRBV30,CAWSASGNTGELFF,TGTGCCTGGAGCGCTAGCGGTAACACCGGGGAGCTGTTTTTT
TRBD2,large,19,TRBJ2-1,TRBV28,CASSFRLAGGRSSYNEQFF,TGTGCCAGCAGTTTTAGACTAGCGGGAGGAAGGAGCTCCTACAATGAGCAGTTCTTC
TRBD1,large,17,TRBJ2-7,TRBV2,CASSEARTGPSSYEQYF,TGTGCCAGCAGTGAAGCGCGGACAGGGCCCAGCTCCTACGAGCAGTACTTC
-,large,12,TRBJ2-2,TRBV29-1,CSGEWGPGELFF,TGCAGCGGTGAATGGGGCCCCGGGGAGCTGTTTTTT
TRBD1,large,14,TRBJ1-1,TRBV20-1,CSATLEGANTEAFF,TGCAGTGCCACGCTGGAGGGGGCGAACACTGAAGCTTTCTTT
-,few,15,TRBJ1-1,TRBV11-2,CATNYGAGMNTEAFF,TGTGCCACCAACTACGGGGCAGGGATGAACACTGAAGCTTTCTTT
-,-,14,TRBJ1-4,TRBV3-1,CASSLGTTNEKLFF,TGTGCCAGCAGCCTCGGGACAACTAATGAAAAACTGTTTTTT
TRBD1,-,16,TRBJ2-7,TRBV27,CASSTWTGGLSYEQYF,TGTGCCAGCAGTACCTGGACAGGGGGTCTTTCCTACGAGCAGTACTTC
-,large,13,TRBJ2-3,TRBV23-1,CASSQSSTDTQYF,TGCGCCAGCAGTCAATCATCGACGGATACGCAGTATTTT
-,medium-sized,12,TRBJ1-2,TRBV2,CASRLGESGYTF,TGTGCCAGCAGGCTCGGGGAAAGTGGCTACACCTTC
-,-,14,TRBJ1-4,TRBV23-1,CASSRLGAYEKLFF,TGCGCTAGCAGCCGCCTGGGGGCTTACGAAAAACTGTTTTTT
TRBD2,few,14,TRBJ2-3,TRBV4-2,CASSYSGITDTQYF,TGTGCCAGCAGCTATAGCGGGATCACAGATACGCAGTATTTT
TRBD1,-,11,TRBJ2-1,TRBV12-3/TRBV12-4,CASSTGAEQFF,TGTGCCAGCAGTACAGGGGCGGAGCAGTTCTTC
-,large,15,TRBJ1-2,TRBV4-1,CASSQGPGADYGYTF,TGCGCCAGCAGCCAAGGCCCGGGGGCAGACTATGGCTACACCTTC
-,hyperexpanded,13,TRBJ2-5,TRBV28,CASSPRRRETQYF,TGTGCCAGCAGTCCAAGAAGGAGGGAGACCCAGTACTTC
TRBD2,large,14,TRBJ2-3,TRBV6-5,CASSLSGGADTQYF,TGTGCCAGCAGCCTTAGCGGGGGGGCAGATACGCAGTATTTT
-,large,14,TRBJ1-5,TRBV7-2,CASSLWGTHSPQHF,TGTGCCAGCAGCTTATGGGGGACTCACTCGCCCCAGCATTTT
-,few,16,TRBJ2-1,TRBV19,CASTTQPGGAFNEQFF,TGTGCCAGTACCACCCAACCAGGGGGGGCATTCAATGAGCAGTTCTTC
-,-,15,TRBJ2-5,TRBV29-1,CSVDMAGMGQETQYF,TGCAGCGTTGATATGGCAGGGATGGGCCAAGAGACCCAGTACTTC
TRBD1,large,15,TRBJ1-5,TRBV20-1,CSASGRDRSNQPQHF,TGCAGTGCTAGCGGCCGGGACAGATCGAATCAGCCCCAGCATTTT
-,-,12,TRBJ2-7,TRBV2,CASSEGFHEQYF,TGTGCCAGCAGTGAAGGGTTCCACGAGCAGTACTTC
-,large,13,TRBJ2-7,TRBV28,CASSLIRYYEQYF,TGTGCCAGCAGTTTAATACGGTACTACGAGCAGTACTTC